Following are 11 T cell receptor beta chains from one sample sequenced in a study of T-cell memory formation after mild COVID-19. MiXCR was run by TCRdb on the 5' RACE reads, yielding one entry per CDR3 protein. The sample has 130,000 to 150,000 distinct CDR3 sequences; about 6.1% are singletons. Sequenced material: PBMCs or a T cell subset sorted from them (not recorded which). The source is an adult woman who had mild COVID-19 (a few samples of this study predate the infection). Cell type and time point are not known.

This clonotype showed up many times. The gene calls are TRBV7-9 and TRBJ1-2; D is ambiguous. Germline V CDR1 and CDR2: SEHNR, FQNEAQ (reference sequence). CDR3 length: 13 amino acids. The V end lost 8 bases, the J end lost 2 bases, and 12 bases lay between the germline ends. The CDR3 loop reads CASGREINYGYTF. In DNA form, the CDR3 reads TGTGCCAGCGGGAGGGAGATCAACTATGGCTACACCTTC.

This clonotype was found a few times. The chain uses TRBV4-2 and TRBJ2-3; 12 nucleotides line up with TRBD2. V gave up 4 bases and J gave up 4 bases; unmatched junction bases: 6. The V gene's germline CDR1 is LGHNA and CDR2 YNFKEQ. This CDR3 is built from 16 residues. The CDR3 protein is CASSRQTSGGSDTQYF. The CDR3 DNA reads as TGTGCCAGCAGCCGCCAGACTAGCGGGGGTTCAGATACGCAGTATTTT.

This clonotype was detected ten times or more. The chain joins TRBV29-1 to TRBJ2-1; TRBD2 matches 8 bases. This CDR3 spans 12 amino acids. The J segment lost 7 bases and the V segment lost 8 bases, leaving 7 bases of the junction unmatched. The germline gives CDR1 SQVTM, CDR2 ANQGSEA. CDR3 loop: CSSGGGRNEQFF. CDR3 nucleotides: TGCAGCTCCGGGGGCGGGAGGAATGAGCAGTTCTTC.

The chain links TRBV7-2 to TRBJ1-4; D is unresolved. The CDR3 runs to 13 residues. Trimming pared 5 bases from V and 10 bases from J, leaving 14 bases between. Per the germline V gene, CDR1 is SGHTA and CDR2 is FQGNSA. CDR3 sequence reads: CASSGTTRRKLFF. The CDR3 DNA is TGTGCCAGCAGCGGAACAACTAGGAGAAAACTGTTTTTT. The complete variable domain, with remaining parts taken from reference TRBV7-2 and TRBJ1-4, reads GAGVSQSPSNKVTEKGKDVELRCDPISGHTALYWYRQSLGQGLEFLIYFQGNSAPDKSGLPSDRFSAERTGGSVSTLTIQRTQQEDSAVYLCASSGTTRRKLFFGSGTQLSVL.

The V gene is TRBV23-1, the J gene TRBJ2-7; 9 bases are shared with TRBD2. TRBV23-1 is marked as an open reading frame, function uncertain. This CDR3 region has 18 residues. After removal of 4 bases from V and 3 bases from J, the junction contained 16 bases not matched to a gene. In DNA form, the CDR3 reads TGCGCCAGCAGTCCCCCGAGGTTAGCGGGAGAATGGGACTACGAGCAGTACTTC. It is translated as CASSPPRLAGEWDYEQYF.

This clonotype was seen more than once but under ten times. The CDR3 bases are TGTGCCAGCAGTTTTGGGGGAAGGAGAGTGAACACTGAAGCTTTCTTT. Translating it yields CASSFGGRRVNTEAFF. The gene calls are TRBV6-5 and TRBJ1-1; D might be TRBD1 (5 bases). Germline CDR1 is MNHEY and CDR2 is SVGAGI. The V gene lost 4 bases and the J gene lost 0 bases, with 15 bases spanning the gap. The CDR3 runs 16 residues.

This clonotype was counted only a few times. V gene TRBV18 combines with J gene TRBJ2-3; tentative D call: TRBD1 (6 bases). V was trimmed by 6 bases and J by 8 bases, leaving 24 bases between them. This CDR3 contains 16 residues. The germline CDR1 and CDR2 sequences are KGHSH and LQKENI. This CDR3 reads CASSSLEQGVSVTQYF. CDR3 in DNA: TGTGCCAGCTCCTCCTTGGAACAGGGCGTGTCAGTTACGCAGTATTTT.

The V gene is TRBV20-1, the J gene TRBJ2-6; D is ambiguous. The V end lost 0 bases, the J end lost 1 base, and 4 bases lay between the germline ends. Germline CDR1 DFQATT, CDR2 SNEGSKA (reference sequence). CDR3 length: 14 residues. The CDR3 sequence is CSARDPSGANVLTF. The CDR3 coding sequence is TGCAGTGCTAGAGATCCGTCTGGGGCCAACGTCCTGACTTTC.

This clonotype was observed a handful of times. The J gene is TRBJ1-2, the V gene TRBV12-3 or TRBV12-4; D call uncertain. CDR3 size: 12 residues. Trimming took 6 bases from V and 4 from J, leaving 9 bases between them. The CDR3 DNA follows: TGTGCCAGCAGCCCTCTCCTCTATGGCTACACCTTC. Translation gives CASSPLLYGYTF.

This clonotype was seen ten or more times. This chain links TRBV4-3 with TRBJ2-3; D might be TRBD2 (5 bases). Trimming took 0 bases from V and 2 from J, leaving 9 bases between them. This CDR3 contains 15 residues. From germline, CDR1 is LGHNA and CDR2 YSLEER. DNA of the CDR3: TGCGCCAGCAGCCAAGAAGGGAGTGACACAGATACGCAGTATTTT. Translated: CASSQEGSDTDTQYF.

V is TRBV12-3 or TRBV12-4 and J is TRBJ1-1, with 7 bases fitting TRBD1. V was clipped by 6 bases and J by 1 base; unmatched bases: 11. This CDR3 is built from 16 residues. The CDR3 protein is CASRPGRQGPNTEAFF. The DNA for the CDR3 is TGTGCCAGCAGGCCTGGCCGACAGGGACCGAACACTGAAGCTTTCTTT.